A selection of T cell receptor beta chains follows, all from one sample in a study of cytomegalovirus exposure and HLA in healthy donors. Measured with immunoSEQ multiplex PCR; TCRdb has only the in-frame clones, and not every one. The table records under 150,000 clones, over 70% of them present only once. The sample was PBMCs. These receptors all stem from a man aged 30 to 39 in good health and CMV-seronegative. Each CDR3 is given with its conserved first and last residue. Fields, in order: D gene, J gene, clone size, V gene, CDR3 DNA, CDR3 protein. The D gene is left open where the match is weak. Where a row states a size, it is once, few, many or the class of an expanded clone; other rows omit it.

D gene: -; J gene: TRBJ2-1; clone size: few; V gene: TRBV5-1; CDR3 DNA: TGCGCCAGCAGCTTGGGACTGGAAGACAATGAGCAGTTCTTC; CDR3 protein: CASSLGLEDNEQFF
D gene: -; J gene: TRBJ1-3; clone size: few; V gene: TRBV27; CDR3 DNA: TGTGCCAGCAGTTCACTAGGCTCTGGAAACACCATATATTTT; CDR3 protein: CASSSLGSGNTIYF
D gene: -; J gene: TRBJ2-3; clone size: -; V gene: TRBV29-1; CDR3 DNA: TGCAGCGTTGGTTCCGTCACAGATACGCAGTATTTT; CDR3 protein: CSVGSVTDTQYF
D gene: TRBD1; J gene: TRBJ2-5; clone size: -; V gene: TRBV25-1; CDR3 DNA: TGTGCCAGCAGTGAAAACAGGGGATGGGGCTTTCAAGAGACCCAGTACTTC; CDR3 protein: CASSENRGWGFQETQYF
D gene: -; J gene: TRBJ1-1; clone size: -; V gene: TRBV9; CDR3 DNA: TGTGCCAGCAGCGTGGACACGTTTATGAACACTGAAGCTTTCTTT; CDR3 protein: CASSVDTFMNTEAFF
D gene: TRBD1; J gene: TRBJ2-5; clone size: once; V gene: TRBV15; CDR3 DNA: TGTGCCACCAGCAGACCTTACAGGGGGCGAGGGGAGACCCAGTACTTC; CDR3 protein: CATSRPYRGRGETQYF
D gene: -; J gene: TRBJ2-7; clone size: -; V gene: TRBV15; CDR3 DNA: TGTGCCACCAGCAGCTCGAAGGACATCTCCTACGAGCAGTACTTC; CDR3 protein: CATSSSKDISYEQYF
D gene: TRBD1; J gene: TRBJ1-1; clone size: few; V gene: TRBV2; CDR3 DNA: TGTGCCAGCAGTGGACAGGGTAGGGACACTGAAGCTTTCTTT; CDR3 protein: CASSGQGRDTEAFF
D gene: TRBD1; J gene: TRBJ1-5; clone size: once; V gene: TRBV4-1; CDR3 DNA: TGCGCCAGCAGAAGAACAGGGGGTAGCAATCAGCCCCAGCATTTT; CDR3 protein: CASRRTGGSNQPQHF
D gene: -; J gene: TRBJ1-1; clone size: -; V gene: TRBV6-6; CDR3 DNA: TGTGCCACCATCAGGGTTAGTGCTTTCTTT; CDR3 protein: CATIRVSAFF
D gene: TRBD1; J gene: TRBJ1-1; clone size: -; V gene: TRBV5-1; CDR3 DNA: TGCGCCAGCAGCCGATCTAGGGACAGCGAAGCTTTCTTT; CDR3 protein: CASSRSRDSEAFF
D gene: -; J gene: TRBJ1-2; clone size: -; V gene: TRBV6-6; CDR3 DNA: TGTGCCAGCAGGCGCCGGGACATCTATGGCTACACCTTC; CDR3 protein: CASRRRDIYGYTF
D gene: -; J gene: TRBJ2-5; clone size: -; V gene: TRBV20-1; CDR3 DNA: TGCAGTGCAAGACAGAGGGAGACCCAGTACTTC; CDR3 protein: CSARQRETQYF
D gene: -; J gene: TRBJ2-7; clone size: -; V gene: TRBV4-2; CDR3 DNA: TGTGCCAGCAGCCAAGGTTCCGAGAGCTACGAGCAGTACTTC; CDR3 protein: CASSQGSESYEQYF
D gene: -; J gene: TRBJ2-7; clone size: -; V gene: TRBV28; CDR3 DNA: TGTGCCAGCGCCCCCAGTAGGGGGATAACCTACGAGCAGTACTTC; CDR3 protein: CASAPSRGITYEQYF
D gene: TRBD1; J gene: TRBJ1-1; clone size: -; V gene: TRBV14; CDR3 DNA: TGTGCCAGCAGCCCTACTTCCAGACAGGGGGGAGAAGCTTTCTTT; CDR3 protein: CASSPTSRQGGEAFF
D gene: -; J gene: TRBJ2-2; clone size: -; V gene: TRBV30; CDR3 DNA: TGTGCCTGGAGTGTGAGCGGGTTGGTGCTGTTTTTT; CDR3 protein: CAWSVSGLVLFF
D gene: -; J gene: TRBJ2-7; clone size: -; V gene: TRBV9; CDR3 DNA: TGTGCCAGCAGCCCCCACACCAACTCCTACGAGCAGTACTTC; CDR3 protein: CASSPHTNSYEQYF
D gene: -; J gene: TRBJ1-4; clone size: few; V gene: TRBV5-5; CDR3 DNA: TGTGCCAGCAGCTTGATGGAGGGATTCGGTGAAAAACTGTTTTTT; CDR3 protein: CASSLMEGFGEKLFF
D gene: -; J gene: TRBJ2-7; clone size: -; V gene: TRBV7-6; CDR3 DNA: TGTGCCAGCAGCCTATGGACTGAAGACTACGAGCAGTACTTC; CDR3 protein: CASSLWTEDYEQYF
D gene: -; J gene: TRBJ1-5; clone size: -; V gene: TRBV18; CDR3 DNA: TGTGCCAGCTCACCAGGGGAGAGCAATCAGCCCCAGCATTTT; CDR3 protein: CASSPGESNQPQHF
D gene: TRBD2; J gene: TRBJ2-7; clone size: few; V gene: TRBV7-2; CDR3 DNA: TGTGCCAGCAGCTTAGGGTCGGGGGGAACCTACGAGCAGTACTTC; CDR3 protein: CASSLGSGGTYEQYF
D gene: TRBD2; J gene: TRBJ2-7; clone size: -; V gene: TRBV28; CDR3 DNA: TGTGCCAGCAGTTCTGCAGCGGGAGAGTACGAGCAGTACTTC; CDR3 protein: CASSSAAGEYEQYF
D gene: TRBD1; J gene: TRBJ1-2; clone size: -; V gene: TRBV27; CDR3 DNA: TGTGCCAGCAGACCTGGACAGGGGTTTGGCTACACCTTC; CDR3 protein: CASRPGQGFGYTF
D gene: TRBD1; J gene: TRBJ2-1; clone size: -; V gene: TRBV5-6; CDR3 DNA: TGTGCCAGCAGCTTGACGACGGACAGGGCCAACAATGAGCAGTTCTTC; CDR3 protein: CASSLTTDRANNEQFF
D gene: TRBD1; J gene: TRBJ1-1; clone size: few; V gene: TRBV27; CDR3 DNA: TGTGCCAGCAGTTTTCACAGGGGAAACACTGAAGCTTTCTTT; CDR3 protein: CASSFHRGNTEAFF
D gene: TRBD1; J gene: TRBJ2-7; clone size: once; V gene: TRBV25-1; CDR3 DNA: TGTGCCAGCAGCCGGGACAGGGTTGTCGAGCAGTACTTC; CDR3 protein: CASSRDRVVEQYF
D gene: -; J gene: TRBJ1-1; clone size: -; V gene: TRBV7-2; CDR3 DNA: TGTGCCAGCAGCGGGCAACAGGGGAACACTGAAGCTTTCTTT; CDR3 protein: CASSGQQGNTEAFF
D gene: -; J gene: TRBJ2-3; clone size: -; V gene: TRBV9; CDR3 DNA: TGTGCCAGCAGCGTAGCTAGCGATGGGACAGATACGCAGTATTTT; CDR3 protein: CASSVASDGTDTQYF
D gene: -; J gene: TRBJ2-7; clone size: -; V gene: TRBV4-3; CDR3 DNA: TGCGCCAGCAGCCAAGCGCCAGTCTCCTACGAGCAGTACTTC; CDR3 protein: CASSQAPVSYEQYF
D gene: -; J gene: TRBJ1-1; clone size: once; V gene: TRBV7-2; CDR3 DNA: TGTGCCAGCAGCTTCCACGGGAACACTGAAGCTTTCTTT; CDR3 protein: CASSFHGNTEAFF
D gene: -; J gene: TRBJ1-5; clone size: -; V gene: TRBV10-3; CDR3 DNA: TGTGCCATCAGTGAAGGCGAGGGCAATCAGCCCCAGCATTTT; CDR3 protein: CAISEGEGNQPQHF
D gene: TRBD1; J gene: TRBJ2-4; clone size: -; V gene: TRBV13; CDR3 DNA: TGTGCCAGCAGCTTAGTCTCCGGGACAGATAAAAACATTCAGTACTTC; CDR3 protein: CASSLVSGTDKNIQYF